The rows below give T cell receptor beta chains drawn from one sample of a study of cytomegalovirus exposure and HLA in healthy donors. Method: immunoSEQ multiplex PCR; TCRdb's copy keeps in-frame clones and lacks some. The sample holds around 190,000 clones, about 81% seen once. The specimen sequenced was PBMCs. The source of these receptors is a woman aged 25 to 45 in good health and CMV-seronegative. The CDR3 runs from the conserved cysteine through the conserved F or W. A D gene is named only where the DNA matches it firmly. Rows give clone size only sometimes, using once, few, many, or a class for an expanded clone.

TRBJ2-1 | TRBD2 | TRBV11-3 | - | TGTGCCAGCAGCGTAGCGGGGGGGAACAATGAGCAGTTCTTC | CASSVAGGNNEQFF
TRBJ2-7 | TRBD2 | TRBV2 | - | TGTGCCAGCAGTGCCTCCGGGGGGAACTACGAGCAGTACTTC | CASSASGGNYEQYF
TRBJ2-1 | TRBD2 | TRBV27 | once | TGTGCCAGCAGGCCCGGGACTAGCGGGGGGTACAATGAGCAGTTCTTC | CASRPGTSGGYNEQFF
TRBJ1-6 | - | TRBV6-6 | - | TGTGCCAGCACCTACGGGGGGTCTGACGAGAATTCACCCCTCCACTTT | CASTYGGSDENSPLHF
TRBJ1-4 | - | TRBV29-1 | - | TGCAGCGTTGGGGGAGTGTCGAATGAAAAACTGTTTTTT | CSVGGVSNEKLFF
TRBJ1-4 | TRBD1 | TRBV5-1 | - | TGCGCCAGCAGCTTGGGAGGACAGGATGAAAAACTGTTTTTT | CASSLGGQDEKLFF
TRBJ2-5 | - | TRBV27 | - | TGTGCCAGCAACCAATCCCCGGGGACAGACCGACGGGAGTACCAAGAGACCCAGTACTTC | CASNQSPGTDRREYQETQYF
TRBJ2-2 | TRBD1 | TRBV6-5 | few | TGTGCCAGCAGGACGGGACAGGGTACCGGGGAGCTGTTTTTT | CASRTGQGTGELFF
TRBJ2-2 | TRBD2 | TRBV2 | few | TGTGCCAGCAGCCCGAGTGCTAGCGGGGACCTCACCGGGGAGCTGTTTTTT | CASSPSASGDLTGELFF
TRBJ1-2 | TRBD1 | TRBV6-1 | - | TGTGCCAGCAAGGGACAGGGAAGCTATGGCTACACCTTC | CASKGQGSYGYTF
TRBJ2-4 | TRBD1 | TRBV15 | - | TGTGCCACCAGCAGGTACGGGACAGGGCTAAACATTCAGTACTTC | CATSRYGTGLNIQYF
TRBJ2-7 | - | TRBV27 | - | TGTGCCAGCAGTTTAGTATCCCCCCCCGACGGGAGAGGAGTGCAGTACTTC | CASSLVSPPDGRGVQYF
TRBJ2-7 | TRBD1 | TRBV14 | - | TGTGCCAGCAGCCAAGGGACAGGGAGCTACGAGCAGTACTTC | CASSQGTGSYEQYF
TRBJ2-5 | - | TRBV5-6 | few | TGTGCCAGCAGCTTGGGAGGACAGGGAGGGGAGACCCAGTACTTC | CASSLGGQGGETQYF
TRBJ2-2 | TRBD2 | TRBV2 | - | TGTGCCAGCAAAACTAGCGGGACCAACACCGGGGAGCTGTTTTTT | CASKTSGTNTGELFF
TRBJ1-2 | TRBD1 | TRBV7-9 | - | TGTGCCAGCAGCTTAAGGGGGCTGGGCTATGGCTACACCTTC | CASSLRGLGYGYTF
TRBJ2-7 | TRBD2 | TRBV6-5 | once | TGTGCCAGCAGCCAAGCGGGGGGGGGCGAGCAGTACTTC | CASSQAGGGEQYF
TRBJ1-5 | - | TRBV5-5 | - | TGTGCCAGCAGCCTACGGACAGCTAGCAATCAGCCCCAGCATTTT | CASSLRTASNQPQHF
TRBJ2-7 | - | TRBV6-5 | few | TGTGCCAGCAGTTACTTCCGGGAAACCTACGAGCAGTACTTC | CASSYFRETYEQYF
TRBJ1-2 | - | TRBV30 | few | TGTGCCTGGAGTGCCCCTCCGAGATATGGCTACACCTTC | CAWSAPPRYGYTF
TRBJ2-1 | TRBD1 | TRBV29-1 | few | TGCAGCGTTGAATTTCTAACAGGGGGAAACTCCTACAATGAGCAGTTCTTC | CSVEFLTGGNSYNEQFF
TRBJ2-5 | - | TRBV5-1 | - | TGCGCCAGCAGTTCAGGCGAGGGCTTGGAGACCCAGTACTTC | CASSSGEGLETQYF
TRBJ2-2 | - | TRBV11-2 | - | TGTGCCAGCAGCTTAGGACTCACAAGCGGGGAGCTGTTTTTT | CASSLGLTSGELFF
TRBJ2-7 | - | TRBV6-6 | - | TGTGCCAGCAGTTCCCCCGAGACAGGATCCGCCGAGCAGTACTTC | CASSSPETGSAEQYF
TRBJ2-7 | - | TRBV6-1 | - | TGTGCCAGCAGTACAACAGGGAACGGAGACTACGAGCAGTACTTC | CASSTTGNGDYEQYF
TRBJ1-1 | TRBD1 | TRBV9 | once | TGTGCCAGCAGCCTAGGGACAGCGATCATGAACACTGAAGCTTTCTTT | CASSLGTAIMNTEAFF
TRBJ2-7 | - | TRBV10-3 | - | TGTGCCATCAAGGAGACGGACTCCTACGAGCAGTACTTC | CAIKETDSYEQYF
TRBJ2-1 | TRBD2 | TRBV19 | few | TGTGCCAGTAGTAGAATGGTGTCGGACGGGACTACCTACAATGAGCAGTTCTTC | CASSRMVSDGTTYNEQFF
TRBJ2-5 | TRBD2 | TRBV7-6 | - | TGTGCCAGCAGCTCCTATAGCGGGGAACAAGAGACCCAGTACTTC | CASSSYSGEQETQYF
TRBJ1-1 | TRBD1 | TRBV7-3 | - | TGTGCCAGCAGCCCAATACAGGGGGGCACTGAAGCTTTCTTT | CASSPIQGGTEAFF
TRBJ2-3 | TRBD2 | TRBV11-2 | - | TGTGCCAGCAGCTTCCTGCGGGAGACAGATACGCAGTATTTT | CASSFLRETDTQYF
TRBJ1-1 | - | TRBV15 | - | TGTGCCACCAGCAGAGGGGCTGGCGGGAAGACTGAAGCTTTCTTT | CATSRGAGGKTEAFF
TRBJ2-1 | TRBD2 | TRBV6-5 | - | TGTGCCAGCAGCGGGAGGCGATACAATGAGCAGTTCTTC | CASSGRRYNEQFF
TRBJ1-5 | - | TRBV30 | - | TGTGCCTGGAGTGTCGGGGGGAATCAGCCCCAGCATTTT | CAWSVGGNQPQHF
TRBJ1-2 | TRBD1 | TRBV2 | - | TGTGCCAGCAGTGAACCCCCCCCCAACAGGGGCTATGGCTACACCTTC | CASSEPPPNRGYGYTF
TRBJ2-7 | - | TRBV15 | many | TGTGCCACCAGCAGAGATTCAGGATCCCCCTACGAGCAGTACTTC | CATSRDSGSPYEQYF
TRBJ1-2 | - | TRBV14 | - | TGTGCCAGCAGCCAAGTCCAGGGCAACCTTTATGGCTACACCTTC | CASSQVQGNLYGYTF
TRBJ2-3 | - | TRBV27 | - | TGTGCCAGCAGTCGGCAGACTAGCACAGATACGCAGTATTTT | CASSRQTSTDTQYF
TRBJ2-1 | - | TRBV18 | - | TGTGCCAGCTCACCACTCCGGGACAATGAGCAGTTCTTC | CASSPLRDNEQFF
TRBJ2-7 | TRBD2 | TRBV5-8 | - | TGTGCCAGCAGCTTGTGGGAGACTAGCGGGAGGGCCGGGCAGTACTTC | CASSLWETSGRAGQYF